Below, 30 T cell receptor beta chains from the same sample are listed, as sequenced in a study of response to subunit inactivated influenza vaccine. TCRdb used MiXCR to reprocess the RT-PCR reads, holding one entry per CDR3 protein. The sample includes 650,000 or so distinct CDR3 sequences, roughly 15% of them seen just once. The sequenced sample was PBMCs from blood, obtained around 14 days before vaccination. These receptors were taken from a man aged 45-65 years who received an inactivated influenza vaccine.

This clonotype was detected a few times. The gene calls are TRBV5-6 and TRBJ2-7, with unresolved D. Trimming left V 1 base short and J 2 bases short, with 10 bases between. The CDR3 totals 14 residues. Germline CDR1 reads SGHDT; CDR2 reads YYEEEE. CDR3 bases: TGTGCCAGCAGCTTGAAGATCCCCGCCTACGAGCAGTACTTC. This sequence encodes CASSLKIPAYEQYF.

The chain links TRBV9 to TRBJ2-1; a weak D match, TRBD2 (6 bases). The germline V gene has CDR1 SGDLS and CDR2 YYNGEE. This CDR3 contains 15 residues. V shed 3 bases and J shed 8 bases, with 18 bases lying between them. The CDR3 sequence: CASSGPLTGVYEQFF. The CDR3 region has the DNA TGTGCCAGCAGCGGCCCGTTGACGGGGGTTTATGAGCAGTTCTTC.

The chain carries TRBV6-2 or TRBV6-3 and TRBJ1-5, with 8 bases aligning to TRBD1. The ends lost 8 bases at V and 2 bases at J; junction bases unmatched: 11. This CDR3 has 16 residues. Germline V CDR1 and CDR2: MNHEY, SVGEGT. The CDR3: CASGDMTGVRNQPQHF. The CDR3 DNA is TGTGCCAGCGGGGATATGACAGGGGTTCGCAATCAGCCCCAGCATTTT.

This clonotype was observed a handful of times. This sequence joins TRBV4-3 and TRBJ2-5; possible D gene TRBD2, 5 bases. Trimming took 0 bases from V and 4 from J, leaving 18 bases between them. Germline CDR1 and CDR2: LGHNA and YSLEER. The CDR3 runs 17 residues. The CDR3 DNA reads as TGCGCCAGCAGCCAAGATCTTCGGAACCACCGGGGAGAGACCCAGTACTTC. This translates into CASSQDLRNHRGETQYF.

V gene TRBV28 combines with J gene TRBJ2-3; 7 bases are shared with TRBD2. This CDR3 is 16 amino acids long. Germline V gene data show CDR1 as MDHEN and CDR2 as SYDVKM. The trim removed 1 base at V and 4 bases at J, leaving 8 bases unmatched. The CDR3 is CASSLYGLGRPDTQYF. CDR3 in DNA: TGTGCCAGCAGTTTATACGGACTAGGCCGGCCAGATACGCAGTATTTT.

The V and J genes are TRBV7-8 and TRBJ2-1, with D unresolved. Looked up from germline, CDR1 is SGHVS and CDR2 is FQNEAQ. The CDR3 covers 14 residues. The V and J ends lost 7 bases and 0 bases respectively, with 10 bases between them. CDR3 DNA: TGTGCCAGCACCCCGCTTAGCTCCTACAATGAGCAGTTCTTC. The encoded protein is CASTPLSSYNEQFF. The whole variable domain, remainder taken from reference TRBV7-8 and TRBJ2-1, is GAGVSQSPRYKVAKRGQDVALRCDPISGHVSLFWYQQALGQGPEFLTYFQNEAQLDKSGLPSDRFFAERPEGSVSTLKIQRTQQEDSAVYLCASTPLSSYNEQFFGPGTRLTVL.

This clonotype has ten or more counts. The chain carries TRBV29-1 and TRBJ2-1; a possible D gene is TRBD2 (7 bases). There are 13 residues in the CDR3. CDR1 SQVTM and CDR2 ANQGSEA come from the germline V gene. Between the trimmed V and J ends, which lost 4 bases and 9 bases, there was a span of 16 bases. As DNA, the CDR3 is TGCAGCGTTGTCGGACAGAGGGGGGGTGAGCAGTTCTTC. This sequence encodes CSVVGQRGGEQFF.

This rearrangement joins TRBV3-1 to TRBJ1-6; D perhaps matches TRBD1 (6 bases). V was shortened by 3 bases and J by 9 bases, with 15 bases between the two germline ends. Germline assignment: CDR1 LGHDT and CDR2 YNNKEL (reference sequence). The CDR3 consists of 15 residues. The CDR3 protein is CASSQRTEKRSPLHF. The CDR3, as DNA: TGTGCCAGCAGCCAGAGGACAGAGAAACGTTCACCCCTCCACTTT.

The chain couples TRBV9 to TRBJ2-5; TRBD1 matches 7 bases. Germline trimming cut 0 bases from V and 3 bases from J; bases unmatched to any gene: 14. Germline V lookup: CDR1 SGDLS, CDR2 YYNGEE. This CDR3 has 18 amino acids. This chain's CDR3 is CASSVGDSIGGTEETQYF. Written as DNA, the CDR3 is TGTGCCAGCAGCGTAGGGGACAGTATCGGAGGTACGGAAGAGACCCAGTACTTC.

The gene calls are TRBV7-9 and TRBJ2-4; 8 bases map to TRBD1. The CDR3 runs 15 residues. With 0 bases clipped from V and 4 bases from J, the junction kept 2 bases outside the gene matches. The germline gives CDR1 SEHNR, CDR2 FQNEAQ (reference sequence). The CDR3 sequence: CASSLAGQGKNIQYF. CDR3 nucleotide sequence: TGTGCCAGCAGCTTAGCCGGACAGGGAAAAAACATTCAGTACTTC.

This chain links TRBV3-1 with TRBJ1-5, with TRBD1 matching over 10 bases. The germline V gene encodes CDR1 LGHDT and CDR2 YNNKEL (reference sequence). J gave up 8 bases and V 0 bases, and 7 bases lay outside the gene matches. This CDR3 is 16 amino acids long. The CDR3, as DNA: TGTGCCAGCAGCCAAGAGATGGGACAGGGGCATAAGCCCCAGCATTTT. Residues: CASSQEMGQGHKPQHF.

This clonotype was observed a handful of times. The CDR3 sequence: CASSSYYNYGYTF. In DNA form, the CDR3 reads TGTGCCAGCAGCTCGTATTATAACTATGGCTACACCTTC. The chain is built from TRBV7-2 and TRBJ1-2, with D uncertain. The V end was cut by 4 bases, the J end by 1 base, with 7 bases between. CDR3 length: 13 residues. Germline V gene lookup returns CDR1 SGHTA and CDR2 FQGNSA.

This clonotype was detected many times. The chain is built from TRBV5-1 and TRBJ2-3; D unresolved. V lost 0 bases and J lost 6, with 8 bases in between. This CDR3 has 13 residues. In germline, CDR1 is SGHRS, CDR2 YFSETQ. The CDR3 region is CASSLELADTQYF. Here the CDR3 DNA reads TGCGCCAGCAGCTTGGAGTTAGCCGATACGCAGTATTTT.

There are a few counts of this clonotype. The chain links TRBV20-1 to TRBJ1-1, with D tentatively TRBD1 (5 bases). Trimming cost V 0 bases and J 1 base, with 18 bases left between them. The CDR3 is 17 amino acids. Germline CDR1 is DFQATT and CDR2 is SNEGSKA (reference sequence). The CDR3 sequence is CSARDMGGEGTNTEAFF. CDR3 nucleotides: TGCAGTGCTAGAGATATGGGTGGCGAAGGGACGAACACTGAAGCTTTCTTT.

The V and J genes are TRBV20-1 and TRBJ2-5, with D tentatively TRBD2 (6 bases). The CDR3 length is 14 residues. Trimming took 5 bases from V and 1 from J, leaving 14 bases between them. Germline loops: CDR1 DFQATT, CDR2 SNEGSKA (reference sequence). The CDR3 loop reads CSAFGTGVQETQYF. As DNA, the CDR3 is TGCAGTGCTTTCGGGACGGGGGTCCAAGAGACCCAGTACTTC.

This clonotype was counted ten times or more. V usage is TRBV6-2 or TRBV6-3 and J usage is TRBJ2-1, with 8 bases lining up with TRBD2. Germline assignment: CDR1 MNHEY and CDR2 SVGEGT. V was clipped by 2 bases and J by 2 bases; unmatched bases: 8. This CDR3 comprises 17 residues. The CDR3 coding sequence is TGTGCCAGCAGTTACCGCCGGATAGCGGGGACCTACAATGAGCAGTTCTTC. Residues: CASSYRRIAGTYNEQFF.

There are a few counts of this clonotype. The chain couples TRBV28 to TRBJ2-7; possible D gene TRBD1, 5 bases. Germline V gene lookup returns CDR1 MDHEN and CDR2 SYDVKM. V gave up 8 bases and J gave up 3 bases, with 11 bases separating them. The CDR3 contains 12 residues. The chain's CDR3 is CASRQRSYEQYF. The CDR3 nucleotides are TGTGCCAGCCGACAGCGAAGCTACGAGCAGTACTTC. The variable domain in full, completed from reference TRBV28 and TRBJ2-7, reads DVKVTQSSRYLVKRTGEKVFLECVQDMDHENMFWYRQDPGLGLRLIYFSYDVKMKEKGDIPEGYSVSREKKERFSLILESASTNQTSMYLCASRQRSYEQYFGPGTRLTVT.

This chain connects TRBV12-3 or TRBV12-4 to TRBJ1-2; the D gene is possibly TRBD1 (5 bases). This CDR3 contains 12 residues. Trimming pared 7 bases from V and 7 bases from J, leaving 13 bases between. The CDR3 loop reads CASTGAEGGYTF. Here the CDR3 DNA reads TGTGCCAGCACCGGGGCTGAGGGTGGCTACACCTTC.

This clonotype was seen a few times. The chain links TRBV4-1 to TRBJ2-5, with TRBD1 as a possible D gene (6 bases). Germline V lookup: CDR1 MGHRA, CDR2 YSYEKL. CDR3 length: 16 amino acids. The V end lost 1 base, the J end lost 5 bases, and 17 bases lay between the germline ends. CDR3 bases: TGCGCCAGCAGCCAAGTTGGGCTAGGGGGACGTGAGACCCAGTACTTC. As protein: CASSQVGLGGRETQYF.

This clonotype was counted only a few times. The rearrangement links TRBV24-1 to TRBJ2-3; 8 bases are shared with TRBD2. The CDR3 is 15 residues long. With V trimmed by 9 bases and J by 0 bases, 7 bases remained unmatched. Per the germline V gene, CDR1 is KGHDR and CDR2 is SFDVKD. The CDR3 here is CATQPSGGSTDTQYF. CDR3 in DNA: TGTGCCACCCAGCCAAGCGGGGGTAGCACAGATACGCAGTATTTT.

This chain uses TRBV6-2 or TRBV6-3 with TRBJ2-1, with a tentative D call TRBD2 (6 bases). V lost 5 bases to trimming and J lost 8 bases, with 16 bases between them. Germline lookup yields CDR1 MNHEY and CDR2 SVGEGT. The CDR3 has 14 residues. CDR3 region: CASSLAFGGDEQFF. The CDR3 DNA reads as TGTGCCAGCAGTCTTGCCTTTGGCGGGGATGAGCAGTTCTTC.

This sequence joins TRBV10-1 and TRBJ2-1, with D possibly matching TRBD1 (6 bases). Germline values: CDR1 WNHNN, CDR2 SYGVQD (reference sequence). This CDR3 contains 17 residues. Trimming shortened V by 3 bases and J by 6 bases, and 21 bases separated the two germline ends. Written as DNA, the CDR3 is TGCGCCAGCAGTGAAAGTTACAGGGTAATAGGGGGCAATGAGCAGTTCTTC. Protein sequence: CASSESYRVIGGNEQFF.

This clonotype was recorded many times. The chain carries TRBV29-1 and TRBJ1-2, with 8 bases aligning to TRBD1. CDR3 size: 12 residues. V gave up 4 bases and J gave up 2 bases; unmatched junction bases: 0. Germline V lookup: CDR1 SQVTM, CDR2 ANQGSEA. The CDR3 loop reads CSVGQGNYGYTF. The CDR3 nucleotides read TGCAGCGTTGGACAGGGGAACTATGGCTACACCTTC.

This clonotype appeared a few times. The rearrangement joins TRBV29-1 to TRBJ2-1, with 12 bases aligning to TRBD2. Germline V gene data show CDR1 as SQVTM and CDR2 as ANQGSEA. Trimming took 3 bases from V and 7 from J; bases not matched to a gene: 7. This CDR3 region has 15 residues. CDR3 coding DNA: TGCAGCGTTGAGGAACTAGCGGGAGGCTGGAATGAGCAGTTCTTC. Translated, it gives CSVEELAGGWNEQFF.

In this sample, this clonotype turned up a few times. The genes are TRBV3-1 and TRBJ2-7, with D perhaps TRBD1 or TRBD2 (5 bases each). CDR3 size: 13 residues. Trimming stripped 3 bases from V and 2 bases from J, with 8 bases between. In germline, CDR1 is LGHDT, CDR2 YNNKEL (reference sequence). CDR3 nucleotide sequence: TGTGCCAGCAGCCAGGGACGTCCCTACGAGCAGTACTTC. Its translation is CASSQGRPYEQYF.

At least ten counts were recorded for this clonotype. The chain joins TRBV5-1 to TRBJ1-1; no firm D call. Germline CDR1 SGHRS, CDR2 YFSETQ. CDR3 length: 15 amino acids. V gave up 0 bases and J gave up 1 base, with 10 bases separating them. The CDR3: CASSLVEWRNTEAFF. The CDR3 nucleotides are TGCGCCAGCAGCTTGGTGGAATGGAGGAACACTGAAGCTTTCTTT.

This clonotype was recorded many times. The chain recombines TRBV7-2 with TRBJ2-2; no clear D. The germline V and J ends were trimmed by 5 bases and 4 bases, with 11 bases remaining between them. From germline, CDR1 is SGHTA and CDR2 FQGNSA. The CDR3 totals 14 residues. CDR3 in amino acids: CASSPHMSTGELFF. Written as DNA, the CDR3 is TGTGCCAGCAGCCCCCATATGAGCACCGGGGAGCTGTTTTTT. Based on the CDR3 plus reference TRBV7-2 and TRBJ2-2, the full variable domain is GAGVSQSPSNKVTEKGKDVELRCDPISGHTALYWYRQSLGQGLEFLIYFQGNSAPDKSGLPSDRFSAERTGGSVSTLTIQRTQQEDSAVYLCASSPHMSTGELFFGEGSRLTVL.

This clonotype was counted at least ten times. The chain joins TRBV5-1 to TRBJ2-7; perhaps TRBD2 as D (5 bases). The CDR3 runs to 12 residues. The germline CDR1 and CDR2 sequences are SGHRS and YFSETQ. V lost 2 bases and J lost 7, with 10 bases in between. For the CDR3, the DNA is TGCGCCAGCAGCTTAGAAGGAGGTGAGCAGTACTTC. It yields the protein CASSLEGGEQYF.

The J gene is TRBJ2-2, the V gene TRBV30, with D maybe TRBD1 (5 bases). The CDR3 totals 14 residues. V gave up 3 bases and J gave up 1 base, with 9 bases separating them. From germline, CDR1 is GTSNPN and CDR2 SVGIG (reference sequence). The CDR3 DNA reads TGTGCCTGGAGCCCAGGGCTGAACACCGGGGAGCTGTTTTTT. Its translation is CAWSPGLNTGELFF.

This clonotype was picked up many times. CDR3 amino acids: CSARSGTHQLEAFF. DNA of the CDR3: TGCAGTGCTCGCTCCGGGACTCATCAGTTAGAAGCTTTCTTT. This chain uses TRBV20-1 with TRBJ1-1; possibly TRBD1 for D (5 bases). The V gene lost 5 bases and the J gene lost 8 bases, with 21 bases spanning the gap. Looked up from germline, CDR1 is DFQATT and CDR2 is SNEGSKA (reference sequence). CDR3 length equals 14 residues.